What follows is one T cell receptor (beta chain) and its context. Its antigen has not been determined. Qualities for individual bases were not recorded, and no much larger clone is one base off. The germline V gene supplies CDR1 MNHNS and CDR2 SASEGT. V is pruned by 4 bases and J by 8 bases, leaving 13 bases of the junction without a gene match. From the cysteine through the phenylalanine, the CDR3 covers 16 amino acids. The kept DNA is CDR3 alone, 48 bases in frame from the first base. Collaborating institutions collected whole blood in K2EDTA tubes following their own protocols. For TCRbeta analysis, collaborators shipped samples as frozen whole blood, isolated PBMCs, or DNA extracted from either of those sample types. The immunoSEQ Assay, a bias-controlled multiplex PCR, was used to amplify TCRbeta CDR3 regions from genomic DNA. In the paper's pipeline: The number of nucleated cells in each sample was estimated by amplification of reference gene primers within the assay. Sequence reads were collapsed and filtered to measure the absolute abundance of every unique TCRbeta CDR3 rearrangement. For each sample, productive Simpson clonality was calculated as the square root of Simpson's diversity index across productive rearrangements. What TCRdb holds here is the immuneACCESS table cut down to in-frame rearrangements. Part of the clones is not present; checked against another copy, under half of the missing clones reflect an unresolved V gene, and the others are unexplained. V, J and clone size are taken as reported in that table, and D and trimming were inferred from the DNA itself. This sample comprises about 130,000 clones, about 83% of them detected only once. The ten largest clonotypes hold 5% to 6.5% of the sample.

These data belong to a study of blood T cell repertoires in COVID-19 (dated by TCRdb to 2018 to 2020). About the investigation overall: The collaborator samples originated in the United States, Italy and Spain and spanned the acute and convalescent phases of COVID-19. Samples were obtained from the ongoing ImmuneRACE study (first 160 participants) and from about 1,300 subjects provided by 6 global collaborators. A de-identified subject ID, COVID-19 status, age in years and sex were almost always included in the sample metadata. The material from the prospective study consisted of cDNA or gDNA derived from T cells, B-cell-depleted T cells, or PBMCs. A freely available public database, intended as a resource for researchers studying the immune response to SARS-CoV-2, is where the repertoires were released. Where available, HLA class I and class II types were obtained from metadata supplied by the sample provider rather than from assay-based typing. The dataset comprised deeply sampled blood TCRbeta repertoires from subjects exposed to, actively infected with, or recovered from COVID-19.

General findings and caveats noted by the study authors: Clinical and demographic metadata were provided uncurated, with the amount varying by source and participant.

Material: peripheral blood. The V and J segments used are TRBV6-1 and TRBJ2-1, with TRBD1 matching 8 junction bases. This receptor was taken from a human donor in a cohort sampled during active COVID-19. The CDR3 amino acid sequence is: CASSVGKGQGGHEQFF. The nucleotide sequence is TGTGCCAGCAGTGTCGGGAAAGGACAGGGTGGGCATGAGCAGTTCTTC.